This TCR beta chain is from a study of T cell clonality in common variable immunodeficiency. Study-level results: Reportedly, TCR beta sequences from common variable immunodeficiency showed fewer deletions and N-nucleotide insertions. Compared with controls, CVID subjects had fewer shared TCRbeta clones.

Concerning this clone itself: Its antigen is unidentified. Sequencing ends 3 residues short of the CDR3 end; the germline J gene provides the rest. This same CDR3 is encoded by further DNA sequences in the sample.

CVID subjects were neither ill nor on immunomodulatory or immunosuppressive medication at sampling. Germline CDR1 KGHSH, CDR2 LQKENI. CDR3 length: 16 amino acids. Trimming shortened V by 3 bases and J by 6 bases, and 20 bases separated the two germline ends. This table comes from immunoSEQ multiplex PCR, and its TCRdb copy is limited to in-frame clones, with some not included. The table lists about 34,000 clones, with no singletons. Sequences were obtained from peripheral blood mononuclear cells. This chain uses TRBV18 with TRBJ2-5; D perhaps matches TRBD2 (6 bases). The source of this sequence is a human donor with common variable immunodeficiency. CDR3 amino acids: CASSPRTSQTDQTQYF. The sequenced part of the CDR3 DNA is TGTGCCAGCTCACCTCGAACTAGCCAGACGGACCAGACC.